The TCR beta chain described here comes from a study of cytomegalovirus exposure and HLA in healthy donors. In the case of this clone: Its target is not known.

13 Jbeta primers and 60 Vbeta primers were used for the PCR. Profiling relied on immunoSEQ multiplex PCR, and the TCRdb table lists in-frame clones only, not all of them. Recorded for this sample: some 53,000 clones. Study-level results: The presence/absence work took it that sequencing depth was about the same across donors. In a later analysis, TCR association rates varied by HLA locus: DRB1 most, HLA-C fewest.

Healthy individuals who donated bone marrow served as the donors. The CDR3 is made up of 13 amino acids. Germline CDR1 KGHSH, CDR2 LQKENI. With 3 bases removed from V and 5 bases from J, the gap between germline ends came to 11 bases. This chain connects TRBV18 to TRBJ2-7; no firm D call. This TCR was recovered from a woman aged 55-70 years in good health and CMV-seropositive. The source material was PBMCs. The CDR3 protein is CASSPQQSNEQYF. In nucleotides, the CDR3 is TGTGCCAGCTCACCCCAACAGAGCAACGAGCAGTACTTC.